The 24 T cell receptor beta chains below were found in one sample sequenced in a study of tumor-infiltrating lymphocytes in primary liver carcinoma. Between roughly 20 and 33 mg of unsorted bulk tissue served as the source from which RNA and DNA were co-extracted. TCR beta cDNA was made from approximately 540 ng total RNA with a constant-region primer. Three nested multiplex PCR rounds, a slightly modified ARM-PCR, produced the libraries for TCR beta. TRBV1-TRBV30 forward primers paired with a C-beta reverse primer drove the first two PCR rounds, approximately 11 cycles each. TCRdb redid the calling of the multiplex PCR reads with MiXCR, one entry per CDR3 protein. The sample has approximately 53,000 distinct CDR3 sequences; 65% to 85% are singletons. Sequencing input: liver tumor tissue from sampling region 5. Subset specified: tumor region T5, tumor centre. All receptors derive from a man in his forties with primary liver carcinoma and hepatitis B virus infection.

This clonotype occurred many times. The genes are TRBV6-2 or TRBV6-3 and TRBJ2-5; tentatively, D is TRBD1 (6 bases). The CDR3 has 15 amino acids. From germline, CDR1 is MNHEY and CDR2 SVGEGT. Trimming pared 5 bases from V and 2 bases from J, leaving 15 bases between. The DNA of the CDR3 is TGTGCCAGCAGTCCGGAACAGGGACGGCAAGAGACCCAGTACTTC. Translating it yields CASSPEQGRQETQYF.

CDR3 region: CASSQVGDTQYF. Here the CDR3 DNA reads TGTGCCAGCAGCCAAGTCGGAGATACGCAGTATTTT. The V call is TRBV3-1, the J call TRBJ2-3, with unresolved D. Trimming took off 1 base at V and 5 bases at J, with 4 bases between the two ends. The CDR3 has 12 amino acids. Germline-derived CDR1 and CDR2 are LGHDT and YNNKEL (reference sequence).

This chain joins TRBV6-1 and TRBJ2-7; 9 bases fit TRBD2. The CDR3 totals 15 residues. In germline, CDR1 is MNHNS, CDR2 SASEGT. V lost 4 bases and J lost 12; bases outside the gene matches: 16. CDR3 bases: TGTGCCAGCAGTGTCTCGACTAGCGGATCCTACGAACTGTACTTC. Its protein product is CASSVSTSGSYELYF.

Concerning this clonotype itself: The junction and the germline gene differ at one end; a read error may be behind it. The chain carries TRBV4-3 and TRBJ2-3, with 9 bases fitting TRBD1. Germline CDR1 reads LGHNA; CDR2 reads YSLEER. This CDR3 is 15 amino acids long. CDR3 protein: CASSLRQGGTDMQYF. CDR3 sequence (DNA): TGCGCCAGCAGCCTCCGACAGGGGGGGACGGATATGCAGTATTTT.

The rearrangement links TRBV6-1 to TRBJ2-7; D remains unclear. This CDR3 comprises 17 residues. Germline assignment: CDR1 MNHNS and CDR2 SASEGT. The V and J ends lost 1 base and 4 bases respectively, with 20 bases between them. The CDR3 region has the DNA TGTGCCAGCAGTGAAGGTGCCGGCGTGGGTAACGTATACGAGCAGTACTTC. This gives the protein CASSEGAGVGNVYEQYF.

A note on this clonotype: Its ends do not fully match the called genes, so a read error is possible. This chain joins TRBV11-2 and TRBJ2-1; TRBD2 agrees at 9 bases. Germline V lookup: CDR1 SGHAT, CDR2 FQNNGV. CDR3 length equals 14 residues. Here the CDR3 reads CVSSTSGSYNDQFF. The CDR3 DNA reads TGTGTCAGCAGTACTAGCGGGTCCTACAATGACCAGTTCTTC.

The V and J genes are TRBV29-1 and TRBJ2-4, with D perhaps TRBD2 (6 bases). Trimming removed 6 bases from V and 9 bases from J, with 15 bases in between. The CDR3 has 12 amino acids. From germline, CDR1 is SQVTM and CDR2 ANQGSEA. This chain's CDR3 is CSVIYGRGIQYF. CDR3 nucleotide sequence: TGCAGCGTAATCTATGGGCGGGGCATTCAGTACTTC.

The V and J genes are TRBV6-6 and TRBJ2-1; TRBD1 matches 7 bases. Trimming at V came to 6 bases and at J to 16 bases, leaving 9 bases not matched to a gene. The CDR3 runs 11 residues. Germline CDR1 reads MNHNY; CDR2 reads SVGAGI (reference sequence). Here the CDR3 DNA reads TGTGCCAGCAGCCCAGGGGGTGTGCAATTCTTC. It translates to CASSPGGVQFF.

This clonotype was seen only once. Mismatch with germline at one junction end may stem from a read error. The CDR3 nucleotides are TGCGGCGTTGAGCCTAGTGGTATCTACAATGAGCAGTTCTTC. Amino acids: CGVEPSGIYNEQFF. The V call is TRBV29-1, the J call TRBJ2-1; no clear D gene. The CDR3 is made up of 14 amino acids. In germline, CDR1 is SQVTM, CDR2 ANQGSEA.

This clonotype came up once. In this CDR3 the conserved last residue, phenylalanine or tryptophan, is missing, so a read error is likely. Because the CDR3's place on the DNA is in doubt, the DNA is left out and the CDR3 is given as listed by TCRdb. This chain links TRBV11-2 with TRBJ2-7; TRBD1 is taken as the D call from the table, unchecked against the DNA. The CDR3 totals 15 residues, both ends included. From germline, CDR1 is SGHAT and CDR2 FQNNGV. The chain's CDR3 is CASSLGWTGENEQYL.

For this clonotype: The junction and the germline gene differ at one end; a read error may be behind it. V is TRBV11-2 and J is TRBJ2-3; D remains unclear. The last part of the DNA fits TRBJ1-5 better; the J call may be wrong. The CDR3 contains 16 residues. The germline V gene has CDR1 SGHAT and CDR2 FQNNGV. As DNA, the CDR3 is TGTGCCTGCAGCTTAAGACTAGCGGGGAGCACAGACACGCAGCATTTT. This codes for CACSLRLAGSTDTQHF.

This clonotype is classed as medium-sized. The gene calls are TRBV29-1 and TRBJ2-1; either TRBD1 or TRBD2 may fit D (5 bases each). Germline loops: CDR1 SQVTM, CDR2 ANQGSEA. The CDR3 is made up of 13 amino acids. Between the trimmed V and J ends, which lost 4 bases and 8 bases, there was a span of 15 bases. The CDR3 bases are TGCAGCGTTGGACTGCTTAGAGGGGATGAGCAGTTCTTC. Its translation: CSVGLLRGDEQFF.

With regard to this clonotype: One junction end does not reproduce the germline sequence, and a read error may be involved. The chain has TRBV6-2 or TRBV6-3 and TRBJ1-5; D gene ambiguous. In germline, CDR1 is MNHEY, CDR2 SVGEGT. The CDR3 length is 14 residues. As DNA, the CDR3 is TGTGCCAGCAGTTACCGACCTAGAAATCAGCCCCAGCATTTC. The encoded protein is CASSYRPRNQPQHF.

To note about this clonotype: At one end, the junction sequence differs from germline, possibly due to a read error. The chain recombines TRBV7-9 with TRBJ1-2; TRBD1 matches 8 bases. The CDR3 covers 14 residues. Looked up from germline, CDR1 is SEHNR and CDR2 is FQNEAQ (reference sequence). CDR3 sequence (DNA): TGTGCCAGTAGATGGGACAGGAGGTTTCATGGTTACACCTTC. It encodes CASRWDRRFHGYTF.

About this clonotype itself: The junction and the germline gene differ at one end; a read error may be behind it. The chain joins TRBV11-3 to TRBJ2-1, with 7 bases lining up with TRBD1. The CDR3 is 15 amino acids. Germline CDR1 reads SGHNT; CDR2 reads YENEEA. This CDR3 is CDSSIRQGSYNEQFF. CDR3 sequence (DNA): TGTGACAGCAGCATAAGACAGGGCTCCTACAATGAGCAGTTCTTC.

This clonotype was seen just once. No conserved phenylalanine or tryptophan is present at the end of the CDR3, so a read error is the likely explanation. This chain uses TRBV11-3 with TRBJ2-7, with a tentative D call TRBD1 (5 bases). Germline CDR1 reads SGHNT; CDR2 reads YENEEA. CDR3 size: 14 residues. The CDR3 DNA is TGTGTCAGCAACCCTGGAGAAGGGGACTACGAGCAGTACTTG. Translating gives CVSNPGEGDYEQYL.

With regard to this clonotype: A junction boundary mismatches the germline segment, possibly from a read error. V is TRBV29-1 and J is TRBJ1-2; no clear D gene. The CDR3 covers 11 residues. Germline V gene sequence: CDR1 SQVTM, CDR2 ANQGSEA. The CDR3 bases are TGCAGCGTGATACTCTTGGGTGGCTATATCTTC. Protein product: CSVILLGGYIF.

V gene TRBV29-1 combines with J gene TRBJ2-5, with D possibly called TRBD1 or TRBD2 (6 bases each). Trimming removed 2 bases from V and 7 bases from J, with 14 bases in between. Germline loops: CDR1 SQVTM, CDR2 ANQGSEA. This CDR3 is 13 amino acids long. CDR3 DNA sequence: TGCAGCGTTGAACCAACAGGGAGGCGGACCCAGTACTTC. Translating gives CSVEPTGRRTQYF.

Concerning this clonotype itself: Relative to the germline gene, one junction end is altered; a read error may explain this. This rearrangement joins TRBV6-5 to TRBJ1-2; no firm D call. The CDR3 totals 13 residues. The germline V gene has CDR1 MNHEY and CDR2 SVGAGI. The CDR3 protein is CASTFSRGYGYTF. CDR3 nucleotides: TGCGCCAGCACCTTCAGTCGGGGCTATGGCTACACCTTC.

The chain couples TRBV11-1 to TRBJ2-7; D may be TRBD2 (6 bases). This CDR3 is 15 amino acids long. Trimming removed 6 bases at V and 2 bases at J, with 17 bases between. Germline CDR1 reads SGHAT; CDR2 reads FQDESV (reference sequence). CDR3 sequence (DNA): TGTGCCAGCAGATCGTCCCGGGACTCCACCTACGAGCAGTACTTC. Encoded protein: CASRSSRDSTYEQYF.

As concerns this clonotype: Germline is not matched at one junction end, which may reflect a read error. The gene calls are TRBV4-3 and TRBJ2-5, with D perhaps TRBD2 (5 bases). CDR1 and CDR2 from the germline V gene are LGHNA and YSLEER. The CDR3 contains 13 residues. Here the CDR3 reads CASSLACEETRYF. CDR3 DNA sequence: TGCGCCAGCAGCCTAGCGTGTGAAGAGACCCGGTACTTC.

Details on this clonotype: The junction departs from the called germline gene at one end, perhaps through a read error. The chain is built from TRBV11-2 and TRBJ1-5; tentatively, D is TRBD1 (6 bases). CDR3 length: 17 residues. Germline CDR1 and CDR2: SGHAT and FQNNGV. The CDR3 sequence: CDSSLAGVTGSNQPQHF. CDR3 in DNA: TGTGACAGCAGCTTAGCAGGAGTAACAGGGAGCAATCAGCCCCAGCATTTT.

In this sample, this clonotype turned up many times. This rearrangement joins TRBV24-1 to TRBJ2-3, with 9 bases that match TRBD2. The junction had 6 bases not matched to a gene; V was cut back by 3 bases and J by 0 bases. The CDR3 has 17 residues. From germline, CDR1 is KGHDR and CDR2 SFDVKD. Here the CDR3 reads CATSDQPTSGSTDTQYF. CDR3 bases: TGTGCCACCAGTGATCAGCCCACTAGCGGGAGCACAGATACGCAGTATTTT.

The V and J genes are TRBV29-1 and TRBJ2-5; 13 nucleotides agree with TRBD2. The length of the CDR3 is 15 residues. Germline loops: CDR1 SQVTM, CDR2 ANQGSEA. The junction had 10 bases not matched to a gene; V was cut back by 8 bases and J by 4 bases. The chain's CDR3 is CSFRTSGSSAETQYF. The CDR3 nucleotides are TGCAGCTTTAGGACTAGCGGGAGTTCGGCAGAGACCCAGTACTTC. The entire variable domain, with the rest obtained from reference TRBV29-1 and TRBJ2-5, is as follows: SAVISQKPSRDICQRGTSLTIQCQVDSQVTMMFWYRQQPGQSLTLIATANQGSEATYESGFVIDKFPISRPNLTFSTLTVSNMSPEDSSIYLCSFRTSGSSAETQYFGPGTRLLVL.